This T cell receptor beta chain was recovered during a study of identical twins. One entry per CDR3 protein results from TCRdb running MiXCR on the 5' RACE reads. The sample lists some 630,000 distinct CDR3 sequences, less than 9% occurring once. Germline V gene data show CDR1 as MGHRA and CDR2 as YSYEKL. Trimming at V came to 0 bases and at J to 2 bases, leaving 8 bases not matched to a gene. The CDR3 has 17 amino acids. This clonotype was seen a few times. Another study also made use of these data, one on yellow fever vaccine responses in identical twins.

The V gene is TRBV4-1, the J gene TRBJ2-3; 7 bases fit TRBD2. The source of this sequence is a woman aged 18-35 years in good health. Sequencing input: PBMCs. The CDR3 sequence: CASSQDGSSGPTDTQYF. The CDR3, as DNA: TGCGCCAGCAGCCAAGACGGTTCTAGCGGCCCCACAGATACGCAGTATTTT.